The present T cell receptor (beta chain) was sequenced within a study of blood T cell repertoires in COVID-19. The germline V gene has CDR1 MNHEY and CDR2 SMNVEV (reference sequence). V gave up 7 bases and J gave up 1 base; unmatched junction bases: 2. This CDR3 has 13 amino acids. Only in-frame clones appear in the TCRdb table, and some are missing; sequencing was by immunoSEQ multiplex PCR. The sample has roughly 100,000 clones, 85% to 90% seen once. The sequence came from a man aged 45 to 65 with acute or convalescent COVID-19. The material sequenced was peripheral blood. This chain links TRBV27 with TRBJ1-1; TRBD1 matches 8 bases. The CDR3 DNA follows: TGTGCCAGCAAGACAGGGGAGAACACTGAAGCTTTCTTT. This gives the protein CASKTGENTEAFF.